This TCR delta chain was sequenced during a study of fetal and pediatric gammadelta thymocytes (dated 2022 in TCRdb). Study-wide context: Previously published data and newly generated, unpublished data were combined in the bulk gammadelta thymocyte repertoires, which were used to strengthen a single-cell study of gammadelta thymocyte development. The bulk gammadelta thymocyte repertoire set covered roughly ten subjects in total, 3 fetal thymus donors and 7 pediatric thymus donors. Bulk gammadelta thymocyte repertoires combined previously published data (refs 27,28) with unpublished data. To increase subject numbers and strengthen the CDR3 publicity analysis, bulk TCR repertoire data were added. The research as a whole found: Fetal gammadelta thymocyte repertoires were previously reported to be enriched for TRDV2, TRGV8 and TRGV9 usage, low N additions and public CDR3s compared with post-natal repertoires.

TCRdb names Illumina MiSeq as the instrument used. Per the original workflow: For publicity analysis, the Vgamma9Vdelta2 and nonVgamma9Vdelta2 bulk CDR3 files were merged for each subject into one combined repertoire per subject. Using base R and dplyr, each CDR3 amino acid sequence was checked across 9 single-cell datasets and approximately 11 bulk repertoires to give a publicity score ranging from 0 to 19. Clone calls in TCRdb were regenerated from the public reads with CATT, after which identical DNA sequences shared one row. Here the V and J calls rest on TCRdb's processing, not on the authors' analysis. This sample lists more than 1,400 delta-chain clones; under 10% were detected once. The ten biggest clones cover roughly 13% of the sample. Including the terminal cysteine and phenylalanine, the CDR3 comprises 16 residues. Only the CDR3 part of the read is kept: 48 bases, read in frame from the first base. Based on the germline V gene, the CDR1 and CDR2 sequences are TSWWSYY and QGS.

Fetal thymuses were obtained in Singapore from elective pregnancy terminations carried out for socio-psychological reasons at about 14 to 22 weeks estimated gestational age. Every fetus was judged structurally normal, both by ultrasound before the termination and by gross morphological examination after the termination. Thymocytes were stained with Zombie NIR viability dye and antibodies against CD3 (UCHT1), TCRgammadelta (11F2), TCRVgamma9 (IMMU360) and TCRVdelta2 (IMMU389). TRD and TRG CDR3 repertoires were generated in bulk, separately, from sorted Vgamma9Vdelta2 and nonVgamma9Vdelta2 gammadelta thymocytes obtained from human fetal and pediatric thymuses. Thymic cell suspensions were prepared from fetal and post-natal thymuses as described previously. NonVgamma9Vdelta2 thymocytes were sorted as CD3+ gammadeltaTCR+ cells that did not have the Vgamma9+Vdelta2+ phenotype. Cells were sorted on a FACS Aria III cell sorter (BD Biosciences).

The table lists this clone with a few counts. There is no known antigen for this receptor. This could be a read error, since a much larger clone is one nucleotide away. This TCR came from a human fetus. The sequence joins TRDV1 to TRDJ3, and 7 junctional nucleotides match TRDD3. Here the J gene came from matching the DNA to germline, since TCRdb omits it. Specimen: non-Vgamma9Vdelta2 gamma-delta T cells from the thymus. The cell subset or site label here, explained by the study, means: CD3+gammadeltaTCR+ thymocytes not co-expressing Vgamma9 and Vdelta2. The CDR3 region: CALGELGIRDPRQMFF. The DNA sequence is TGTGCTCTTGGGGAACTGGGGATAAGGGACCCCCGACAGATGTTTTTC.